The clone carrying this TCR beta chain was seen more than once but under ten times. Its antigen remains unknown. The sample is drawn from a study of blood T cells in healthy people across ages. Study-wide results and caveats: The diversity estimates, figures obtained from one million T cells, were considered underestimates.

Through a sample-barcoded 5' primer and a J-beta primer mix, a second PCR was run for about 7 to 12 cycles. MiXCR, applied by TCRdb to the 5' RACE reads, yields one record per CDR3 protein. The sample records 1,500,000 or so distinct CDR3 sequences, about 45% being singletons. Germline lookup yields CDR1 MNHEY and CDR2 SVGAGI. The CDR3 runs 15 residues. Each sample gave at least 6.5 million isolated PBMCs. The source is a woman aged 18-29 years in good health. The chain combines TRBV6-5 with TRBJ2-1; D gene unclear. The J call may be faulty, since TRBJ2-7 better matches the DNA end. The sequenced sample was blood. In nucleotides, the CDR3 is TGTGCCAGCAGTTACAGGGCCGACTCCTACAATGAGCAGTACTTC. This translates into CASSYRADSYNEQYF.